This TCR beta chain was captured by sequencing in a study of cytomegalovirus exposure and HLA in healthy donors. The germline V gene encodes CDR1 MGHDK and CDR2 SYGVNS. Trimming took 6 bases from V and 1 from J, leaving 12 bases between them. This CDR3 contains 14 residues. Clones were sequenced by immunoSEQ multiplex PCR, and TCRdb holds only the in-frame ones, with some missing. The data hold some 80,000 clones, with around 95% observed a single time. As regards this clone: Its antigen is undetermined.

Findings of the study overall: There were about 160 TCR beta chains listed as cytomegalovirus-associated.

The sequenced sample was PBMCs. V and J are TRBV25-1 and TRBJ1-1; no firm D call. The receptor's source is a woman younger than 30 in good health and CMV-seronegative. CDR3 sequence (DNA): TGTGCCAGCAGGGCAGACACTGGGAACACTGAAGCTTTCTTT. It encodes CASRADTGNTEAFF. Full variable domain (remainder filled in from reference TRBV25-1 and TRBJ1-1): EADIYQTPRYLVIGTGKKITLECSQTMGHDKMYWYQQDPGMELHLIHYSYGVNSTEKGDLSSESTVSRIRTEHFPLTLESARPSHTSQYLCASRADTGNTEAFFGQGTRLTVV.